This T cell receptor (beta chain) was profiled in a study of shared clonotypes between healthy human individuals. Points from the study as a whole: When naive CD4 clonotypes were compared across a handful of donors, approximately 4.9% were shared.

About this clone itself: Its cognate antigen is unknown.

In the original workflow: In the immunoSEQ data, sequences were junction-only and lacked quality scores, so filtering differed. Here immunoSEQ multiplex PCR was the method, and the copy in TCRdb shows in-frame clones only, minus some. Clone size and V and J calls were adopted from that table, with D and trimming inferred from the DNA. The sample records hundreds of thousands of clones, 95% to 97% being singletons. Germline CDR1 reads MGHRA; CDR2 reads YSYEKL. This CDR3 has 15 residues. Losses at the gene ends were 5 bases for V and 1 base for J; bases not matched to a gene: 6. The chain carries TRBV4-1 and TRBJ2-3; TRBD1 matches at 7 bases. Sequenced: naive CD4+ T cells sorted from blood. The subset here: CD45RA+ positively selected. The clonotype was recovered from a woman in her twenties or thirties in good health. The CDR3: CASSYRGTGTDTQYF. DNA for the CDR3: TGCGCCAGCAGCTACAGGGGTACTGGCACAGATACGCAGTATTTT.